The present entry profiles one T cell receptor (beta chain) with its context. The antigen remains unidentified. This record comes from a study of shared clonotypes between healthy human individuals. On the study more broadly: Per donor, CD8 memory used one plate, CD8 naive used two, CD4 memory used three and CD4 naive used three.

Study results and limitations: Memory subsets had estimated richness that was generally smaller than that of naive subsets.

An even split of each subset's genomic DNA across several immunoSEQ plates was performed. Sequenced by immunoSEQ multiplex PCR; TCRdb stores in-frame clones only, minus some. The sample carries around 990,000 clones, approximately 80% recorded once. Donors, healthy HIV-negative adults, lacked recent acute infections or vaccinations. The CDR3 covers 13 residues. Germline V gives CDR1 SGHAT, CDR2 FQNNGV. Trimming removed 10 bases at V and 1 base at J, with 13 bases between. J is TRBJ1-1 and V is TRBV11-2; D might be TRBD1 (6 bases). Sequenced sample: memory CD4+ T cells from PBMCs. The sample's subset: CD45RA-negative fraction. This TCR was sampled from a man aged 18 to 35 in good health. Some clones in this sample may be carry-over from other donors' samples. CDR3 sequence: CATGQGTNTEAFF. The CDR3 DNA reads TGTGCCACAGGCCAGGGGACGAACACTGAAGCTTTCTTT.